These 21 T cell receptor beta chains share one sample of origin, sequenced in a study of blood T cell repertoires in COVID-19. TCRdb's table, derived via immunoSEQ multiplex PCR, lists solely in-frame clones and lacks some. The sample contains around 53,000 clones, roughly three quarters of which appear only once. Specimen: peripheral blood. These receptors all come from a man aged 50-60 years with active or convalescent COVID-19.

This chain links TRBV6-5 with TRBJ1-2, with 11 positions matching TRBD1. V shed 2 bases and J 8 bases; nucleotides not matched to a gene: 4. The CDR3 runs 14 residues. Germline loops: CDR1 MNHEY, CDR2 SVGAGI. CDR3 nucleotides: TGTGCCAGCAGTTACGGGGGACAGGGGGGAGGCTACACCTTC. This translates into CASSYGGQGGGYTF.

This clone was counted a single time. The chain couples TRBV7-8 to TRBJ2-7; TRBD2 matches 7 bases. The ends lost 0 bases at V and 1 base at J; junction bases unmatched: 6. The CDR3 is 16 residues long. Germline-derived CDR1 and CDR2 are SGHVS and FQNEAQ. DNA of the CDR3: TGTGCCAGCAGCTTAGCGGGAGGGGCTATTTCCTACGAGCAGTACTTC. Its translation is CASSLAGGAISYEQYF.

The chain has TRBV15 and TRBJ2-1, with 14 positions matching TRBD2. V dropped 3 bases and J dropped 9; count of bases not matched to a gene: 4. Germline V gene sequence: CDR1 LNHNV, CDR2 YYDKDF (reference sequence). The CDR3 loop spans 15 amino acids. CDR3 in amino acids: CATSSGTSGRTEQFF. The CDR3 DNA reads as TGTGCCACCAGCAGTGGGACTAGCGGGAGAACTGAGCAGTTCTTC.

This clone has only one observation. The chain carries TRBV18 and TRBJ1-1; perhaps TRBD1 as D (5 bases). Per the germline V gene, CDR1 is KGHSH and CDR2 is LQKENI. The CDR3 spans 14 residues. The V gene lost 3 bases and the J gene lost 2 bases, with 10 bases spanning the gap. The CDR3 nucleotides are TGTGCCAGCTCACCTGGCAGGGCCAACACTGAAGCTTTCTTT. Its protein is CASSPGRANTEAFF.

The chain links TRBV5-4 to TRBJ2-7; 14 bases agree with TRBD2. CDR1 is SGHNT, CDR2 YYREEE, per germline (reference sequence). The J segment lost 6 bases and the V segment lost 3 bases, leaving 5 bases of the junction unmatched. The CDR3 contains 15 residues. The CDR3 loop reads CASSSGLAGGSEQYF. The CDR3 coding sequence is TGTGCCAGCAGCTCCGGACTAGCGGGAGGATCCGAGCAGTACTTC.

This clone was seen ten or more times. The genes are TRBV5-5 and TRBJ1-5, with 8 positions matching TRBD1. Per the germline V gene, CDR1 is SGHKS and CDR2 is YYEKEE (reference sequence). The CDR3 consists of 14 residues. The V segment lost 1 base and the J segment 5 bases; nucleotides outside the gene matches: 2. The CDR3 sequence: CASSLHRGDQPQHF. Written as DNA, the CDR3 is TGTGCCAGCAGCTTGCACAGGGGGGATCAGCCCCAGCATTTT.

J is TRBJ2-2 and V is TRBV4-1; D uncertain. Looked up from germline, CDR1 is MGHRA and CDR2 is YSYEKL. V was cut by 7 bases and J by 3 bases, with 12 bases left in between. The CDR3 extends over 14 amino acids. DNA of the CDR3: TGCGCCAGCACATGGCGGTACGACACCGGGGAGCTGTTTTTT. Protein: CASTWRYDTGELFF.

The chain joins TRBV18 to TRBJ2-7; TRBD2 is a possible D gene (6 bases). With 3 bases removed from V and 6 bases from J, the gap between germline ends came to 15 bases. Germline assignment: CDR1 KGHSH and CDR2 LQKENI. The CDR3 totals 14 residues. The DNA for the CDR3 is TGTGCCAGCTCACCGGGCCTAGCGCGGGGCGAGCAGTACTTC. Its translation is CASSPGLARGEQYF.

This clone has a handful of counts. The CDR3 reads CASRPFGQARASGRAETYEQYF. Here the CDR3 DNA reads TGTGCCAGCCGCCCCTTCGGGCAGGCTCGGGCTAGCGGGAGGGCCGAGACCTACGAGCAGTACTTC. This chain joins TRBV6-2 or TRBV6-3 and TRBJ2-7; 12 nucleotides match TRBD2. CDR3 length: 22 amino acids. Unmatched junction bases numbered 28, after V lost 8 bases and J lost 2 bases. Germline values: CDR1 MNHEY, CDR2 SVGEGT.

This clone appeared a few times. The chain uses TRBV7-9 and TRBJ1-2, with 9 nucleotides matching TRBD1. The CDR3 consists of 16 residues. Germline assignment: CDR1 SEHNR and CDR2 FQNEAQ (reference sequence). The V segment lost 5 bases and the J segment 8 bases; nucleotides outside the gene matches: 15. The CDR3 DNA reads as TGTGCCAGCAGCGCCCAAACCCCGGGACAGGGAGGGGGCTACACCTTC. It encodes CASSAQTPGQGGGYTF.

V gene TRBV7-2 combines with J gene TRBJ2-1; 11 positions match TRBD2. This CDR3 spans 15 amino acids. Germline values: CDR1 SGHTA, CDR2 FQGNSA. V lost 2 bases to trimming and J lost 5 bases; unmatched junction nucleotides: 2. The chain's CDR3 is CASSLMGLADNEQFF. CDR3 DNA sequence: TGTGCCAGCAGCTTAATGGGACTAGCGGACAATGAGCAGTTCTTC.

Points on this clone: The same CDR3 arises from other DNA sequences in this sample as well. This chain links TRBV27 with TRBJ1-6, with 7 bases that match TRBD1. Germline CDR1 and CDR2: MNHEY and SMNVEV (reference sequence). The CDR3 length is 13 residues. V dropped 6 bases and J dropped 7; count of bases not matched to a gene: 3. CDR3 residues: CASSPRGNSPLHF. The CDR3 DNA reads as TGTGCCAGCAGCCCCAGGGGGAATTCACCCCTCCACTTT.

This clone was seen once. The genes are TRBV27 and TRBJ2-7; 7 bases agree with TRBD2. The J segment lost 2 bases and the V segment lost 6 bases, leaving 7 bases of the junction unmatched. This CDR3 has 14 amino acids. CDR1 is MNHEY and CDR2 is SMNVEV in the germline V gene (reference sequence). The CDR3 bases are TGTGCCAGCAGAACCGCGGGGGTCCCCTACGAGCAGTACTTC. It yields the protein CASRTAGVPYEQYF.

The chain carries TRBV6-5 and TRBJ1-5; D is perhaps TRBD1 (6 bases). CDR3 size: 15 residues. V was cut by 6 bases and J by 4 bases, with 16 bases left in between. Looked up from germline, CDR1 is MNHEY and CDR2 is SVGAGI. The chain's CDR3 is CASSAQDRMNQPQHF. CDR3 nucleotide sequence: TGTGCCAGCAGCGCACAGGACAGAATGAATCAGCCCCAGCATTTT.

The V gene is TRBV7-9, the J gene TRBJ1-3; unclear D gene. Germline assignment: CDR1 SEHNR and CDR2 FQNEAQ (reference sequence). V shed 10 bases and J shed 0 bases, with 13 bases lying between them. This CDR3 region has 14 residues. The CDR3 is CAIVRGSSGNTIYF. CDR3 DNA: TGTGCCATCGTTCGGGGTAGCTCTGGAAACACCATATATTTT.

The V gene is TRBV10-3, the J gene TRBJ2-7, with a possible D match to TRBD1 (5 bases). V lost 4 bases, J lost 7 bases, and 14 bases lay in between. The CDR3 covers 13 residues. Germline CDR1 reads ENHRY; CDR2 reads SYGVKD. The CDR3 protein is CAISATESGEQYF. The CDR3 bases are TGTGCCATCAGTGCGACAGAGTCCGGTGAGCAGTACTTC.

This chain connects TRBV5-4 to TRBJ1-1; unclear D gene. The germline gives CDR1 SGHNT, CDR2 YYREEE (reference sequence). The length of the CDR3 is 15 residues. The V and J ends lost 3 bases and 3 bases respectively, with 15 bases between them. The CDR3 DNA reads TGTGCCAGCAGCTCCCTTCGGGGTTACGACACTGAAGCTTTCTTT. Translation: CASSSLRGYDTEAFF.

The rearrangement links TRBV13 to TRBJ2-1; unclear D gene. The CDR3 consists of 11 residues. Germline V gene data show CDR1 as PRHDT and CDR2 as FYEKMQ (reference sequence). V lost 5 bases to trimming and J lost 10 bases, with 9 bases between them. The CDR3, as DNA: TGTGCCAGCAGCCCCCAGAGGGAGCAGTTCTTC. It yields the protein CASSPQREQFF.

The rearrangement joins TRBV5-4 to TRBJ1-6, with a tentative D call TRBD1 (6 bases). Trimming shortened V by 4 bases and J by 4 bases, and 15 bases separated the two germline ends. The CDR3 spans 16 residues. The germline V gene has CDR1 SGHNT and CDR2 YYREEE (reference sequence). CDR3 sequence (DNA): TGTGCCAGCAGCGTGGCCGGGACACAATATAATTCACCCCTCCACTTT. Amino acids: CASSVAGTQYNSPLHF. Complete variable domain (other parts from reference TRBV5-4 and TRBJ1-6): ETGVTQSPTHLIKTRGQQVTLRCSSQSGHNTVSWYQQALGQGPQFIFQYYREEENGRGNFPPRFSGLQFPNYSSELNVNALELDDSALYLCASSVAGTQYNSPLHFGNGTRLTVT.

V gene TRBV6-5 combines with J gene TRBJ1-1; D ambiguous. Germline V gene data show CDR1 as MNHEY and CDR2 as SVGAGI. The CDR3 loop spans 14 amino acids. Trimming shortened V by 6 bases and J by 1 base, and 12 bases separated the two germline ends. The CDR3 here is CASRGGGWNTEAFF. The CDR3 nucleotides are TGTGCCAGCAGGGGAGGAGGTTGGAACACTGAAGCTTTCTTT.

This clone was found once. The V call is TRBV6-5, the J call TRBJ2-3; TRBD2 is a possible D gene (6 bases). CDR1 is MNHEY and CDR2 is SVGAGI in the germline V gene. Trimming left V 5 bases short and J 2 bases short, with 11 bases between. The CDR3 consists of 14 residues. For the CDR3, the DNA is TGTGCCAGCAGTCTGACTAGTCTCACAGATACGCAGTATTTT. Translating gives CASSLTSLTDTQYF.